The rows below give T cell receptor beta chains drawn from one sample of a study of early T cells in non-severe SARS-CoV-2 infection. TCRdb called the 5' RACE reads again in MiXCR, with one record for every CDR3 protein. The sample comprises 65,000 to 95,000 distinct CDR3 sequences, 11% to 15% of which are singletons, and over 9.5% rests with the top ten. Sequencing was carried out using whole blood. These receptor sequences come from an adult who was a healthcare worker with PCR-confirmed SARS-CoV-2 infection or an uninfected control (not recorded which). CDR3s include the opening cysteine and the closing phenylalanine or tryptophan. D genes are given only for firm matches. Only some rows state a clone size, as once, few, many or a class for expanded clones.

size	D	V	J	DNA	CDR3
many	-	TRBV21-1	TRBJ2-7	TGTGCCAGCAGCAATCCCGATGGGCGGACAGGGAAGGGCGAGCAGTACTTC	CASSNPDGRTGKGEQYF
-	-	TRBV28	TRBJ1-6	TGTGCCAGCTCACCTCCGGGAACTAGCTCCTATAATTCACCCCTCCACTTT	CASSPPGTSSYNSPLHF
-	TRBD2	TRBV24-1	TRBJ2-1	TGTGCCACCAGTGATCAACTTACTAGCGGGGGGGCGGATGAGCAGTTCTTC	CATSDQLTSGGADEQFF
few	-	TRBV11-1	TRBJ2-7	TGTGCCAGCAGCTCTCGGGACAAAACCTACGAGCAGTACTTC	CASSSRDKTYEQYF
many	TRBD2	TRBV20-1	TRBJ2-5	TGCAGTGCTCCATTGACTAGCATGGAGACCCAGTACTTC	CSAPLTSMETQYF
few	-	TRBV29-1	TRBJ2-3	TGCAGCGTTAGGGGTATCACAGATACGCAGTATTTT	CSVRGITDTQYF
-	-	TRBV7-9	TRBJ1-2	TGTGCCAGCAGCTTGGGACGTATCCCGTATGGCTACACCTTC	CASSLGRIPYGYTF
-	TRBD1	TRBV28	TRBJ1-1	TGTGCCAGCGGAAGGGACAGGAGGCTTCCTGAAGCTTTCTTT	CASGRDRRLPEAFF
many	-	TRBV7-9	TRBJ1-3	TGTGCCAGCAGCCCCCCTTTCTCCGGGACACTCTTTGGAAACACCATATATTTT	CASSPPFSGTLFGNTIYF
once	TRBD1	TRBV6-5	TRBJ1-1	TGTGCCAGCGGGGACAGGGGATGGGCTTTCTTT	CASGDRGWAFF
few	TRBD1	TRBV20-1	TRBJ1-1	TGCAGTGCTGACAGGGCGGGCACTGAAGCTTTCTTT	CSADRAGTEAFF
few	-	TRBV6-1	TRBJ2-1	TGTGCCTCATGGTTGGTAGGGGGAGGAAATGAGCAGTTCTTC	CASWLVGGGNEQFF
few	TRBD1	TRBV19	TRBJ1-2	TGTGCCACCGCGGACAGGGTGATCGGCTACACCTTC	CATADRVIGYTF
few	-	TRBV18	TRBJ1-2	TGTGCCAGCTCACGAGACCGTACTGGCTACACCTTC	CASSRDRTGYTF
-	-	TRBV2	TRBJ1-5	TGTGCCAGCAGTGTGGAGGGGGACAGCAATCAGCCCCAGCATTTT	CASSVEGDSNQPQHF
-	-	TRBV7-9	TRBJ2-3	TGTGCCAGCAGCCAATGGTCGAGCACAGATACGCAGTATTTT	CASSQWSSTDTQYF
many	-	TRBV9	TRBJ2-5	TGTGCCAGCAGCACCCCTGGCCGCCAAGAGACCCAGTACTTC	CASSTPGRQETQYF
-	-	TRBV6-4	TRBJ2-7	TGTGCCAGCAGTGGGTATGGCGGGGACCACTACGAGCAGTACTTC	CASSGYGGDHYEQYF
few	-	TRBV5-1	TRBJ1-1	TGCGCCAGCAGCTTGGTACCCCAGCAGGCGAAGAACACTGAAGCTTTCTTT	CASSLVPQQAKNTEAFF
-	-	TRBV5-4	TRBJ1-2	TGTGCCAGCAGCTTGGCCCAAGAGGATGGCTACACCTTC	CASSLAQEDGYTF
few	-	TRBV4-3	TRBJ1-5	TGCGCCAGCAGCCAAGCAGGTTATAGCAATCAGCCCCAGCATTTT	CASSQAGYSNQPQHF
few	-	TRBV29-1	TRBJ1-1	TGCAGCGCCCCCCTGGGCTGGGGCACTGAAGCTTTCTTT	CSAPLGWGTEAFF
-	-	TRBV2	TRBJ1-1	TGTGCCAGCACCGAAAAAGGACAGCCCACTGAAGCTTTCTTT	CASTEKGQPTEAFF
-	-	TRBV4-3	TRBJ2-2	TGCGCCAGCAGCCAAGATCGGAGGACCATCGGGGAGCTGTTTTTT	CASSQDRRTIGELFF
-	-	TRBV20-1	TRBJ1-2	TGCAGTGCTACTTGGATGGGGGGATATGGCTACACCTTC	CSATWMGGYGYTF
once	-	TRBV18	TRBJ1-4	TGTGCCAGCTCACAGGCGAACGGTCTCACTAATGAAAAACTGTTTTTT	CASSQANGLTNEKLFF